A selection of T cell receptor beta chains follows, all from one sample in a study of CXCR3-negative and CXCR3-positive naive CD8 T cells. TCRdb re-called the 5' RACE reads; every CDR3 protein appears as one record, without DNA. The table gives tens of thousands of distinct CDR3 sequences; the top ten clones make up around 0.45% of it. The source material was naive CXCR3- CD8+ T cells from blood. These receptor sequences come from a human donor in good health. Some clones in this sample may be carry-over from other donors' samples. Each CDR3 is given with its conserved first and last residue. Each record gives: V gene, J gene, clone size, CDR3 protein. Size is stated for part of the rows, as once, few or many counts, or as a class when the clone is expanded.

TRBV29-1	TRBJ2-1	-	CSATGGIVDEQFF
TRBV15	TRBJ2-5	-	CATRGLAGDVLTQYF
TRBV2	TRBJ2-3	-	CASSELLSGVSTDTQYF
TRBV23-1	TRBJ2-2	medium-sized	CASSQSEDRPETGELFF
TRBV12-3/TRBV12-4	TRBJ2-7	-	CASSSMSYEQYF
TRBV6-5	TRBJ2-5	-	CASSYVSHQETQYF
TRBV7-9	TRBJ1-2	-	CASSPIRGPHYGYTF
TRBV6-6	TRBJ2-1	-	CASSYSFENEQFF
TRBV6-5	TRBJ2-1	-	CASSYFLSGGASSYNEQFF
TRBV3-1	TRBJ2-7	-	CASSQNFRGSSYEQYF
TRBV6-2/TRBV6-3	TRBJ2-3	-	CASSRLPGTGTDTQYF
TRBV6-2/TRBV6-3	TRBJ2-2	-	CASSHPRTGRDGELFF
TRBV29-1	TRBJ2-7	-	CSVEGGQGVPYEQYF
TRBV29-1	TRBJ2-1	-	CSVADPTEGDNEQFF
TRBV13	TRBJ2-7	-	CASTLGQGMIYEQYF
TRBV27	TRBJ1-2	-	CASSLSKNQPYGYTF
TRBV11-2	TRBJ2-7	-	CASSLDHGDEQYF
TRBV28	TRBJ2-7	-	CASSFEWGRSTFYEQYF
TRBV9	TRBJ2-6	-	CASSAPSGANVLTF
TRBV7-9	TRBJ2-3	-	CASSLAGTKTDTQYF
TRBV6-6	TRBJ2-7	-	CATSAGGLSYEQYF
TRBV19	TRBJ2-1	-	CASSLGANEQFF
TRBV20-1	TRBJ2-5	-	CSAGRGRDQETQYF
TRBV29-1	TRBJ2-1	-	CSVERLAGDYNEQFF
TRBV20-1	TRBJ1-1	-	CSLKRVADTEAFF
TRBV29-1	TRBJ1-1	-	CSGGTGLNTEAFF
TRBV5-1	TRBJ2-7	-	CASSLMPSGSYEQYF
TRBV29-1	TRBJ2-1	-	CSVEGRGRDNEQFF
TRBV7-2	TRBJ2-7	-	CASSLIGTAYEQYF
TRBV29-1	TRBJ2-7	-	CSVDIGGEYEQYF
TRBV27	TRBJ1-2	-	CASTRGGASGYTF